This T cell receptor (beta chain) is from a study of Graves' ophthalmopathy and Graves' hyperthyroidism. The study, taken as a whole, reports: Discriminating ophthalmopathy from stable hyperthyroidism, a 13-signature model attained a sensitivity of approximately 90% and a specificity of about 81%. Predictions made by the model for ophthalmopathy progression reached 70.59% sensitivity and less than 80% specificity.

The germline CDR1 and CDR2 sequences are SEHNR and FQNEAQ (reference sequence). There are 14 residues in the CDR3. Amplification from RNA transcripts yielded the TCR beta CDR3 regions. HTBI-primed first-round RT-PCR preceded second-round multiplex PCR. TCRdb re-derived calls from the multiplex PCR reads in MiXCR, one entry per CDR3 protein. The sample comprises a few hundred thousand distinct CDR3 sequences, just under 40% of which are singletons, and 3.5% to 4.5% rests with the top ten. Details on this clonotype: Its target is unknown. This may stem from a read error, because a much larger clone lies one nucleotide away.

The specimen was peripheral blood or thyroid tissue (not recorded which). The clonotype comes from an adult man with Graves' hyperthyroidism. The gene calls are TRBV7-9 and TRBJ2-5; the D gene is possibly TRBD1 (6 bases). CDR3 sequence: CACSLAGVQETQYF. CDR3 in DNA: TGTGCCTGCAGCTTAGCAGGGGTCCAAGAGACCCAGTACTTC. Combining the CDR3 with reference TRBV7-9 and TRBJ2-5 gives the whole variable domain DTGVSQNPRHKITKRGQNVTFRCDPISEHNRLYWYRQTLGQGPEFLTYFQNEAQLEKSRLLSDRFSAERPKGSFSTLEIQRTEQGDSAMYLCACSLAGVQETQYFGPGTRLLVL.